This T cell receptor (beta chain) derives from a study of cytomegalovirus exposure and HLA in healthy donors. Comments on this clone: Its antigen remains unidentified.

Study findings and constraints: Specificity for CMV antigens was confirmed in vitro for a few of the CMV-associated chains.

The table came from immunoSEQ multiplex PCR; TCRdb's copy has only in-frame clones and leaves some out. The table includes under 400,000 clones, 88% detected once. The receptor was isolated from a man between 25 and 39 years old in good health and CMV-seronegative. The sequencing input was PBMCs.

The CDR3 nucleotides read TGTGCCAGCAGTGAGCCAGGGATTCGAGACAATGAGCAGTTCTTC. Translating it yields CASSEPGIRDNEQFF. The chain is built from TRBV6-6 and TRBJ2-1; perhaps TRBD1 as D (5 bases). Per the germline V gene, CDR1 is MNHNY and CDR2 is SVGAGI (reference sequence). Trimming stripped 5 bases from V and 5 bases from J, with 16 bases between. The CDR3 is 15 residues long.